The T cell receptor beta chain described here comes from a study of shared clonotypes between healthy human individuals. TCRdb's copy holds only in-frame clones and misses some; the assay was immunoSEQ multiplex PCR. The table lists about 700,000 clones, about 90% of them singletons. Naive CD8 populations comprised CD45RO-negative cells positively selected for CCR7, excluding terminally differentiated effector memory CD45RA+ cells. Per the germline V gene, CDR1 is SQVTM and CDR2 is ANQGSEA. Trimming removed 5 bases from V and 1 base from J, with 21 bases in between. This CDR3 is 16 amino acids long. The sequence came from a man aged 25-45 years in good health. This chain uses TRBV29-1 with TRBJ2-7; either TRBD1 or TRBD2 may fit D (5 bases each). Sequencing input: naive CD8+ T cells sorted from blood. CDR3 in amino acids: CSVQGLRTRLSYEQYF. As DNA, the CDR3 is TGCAGCGTTCAGGGCCTACGGACTCGCCTTTCCTACGAGCAGTACTTC.